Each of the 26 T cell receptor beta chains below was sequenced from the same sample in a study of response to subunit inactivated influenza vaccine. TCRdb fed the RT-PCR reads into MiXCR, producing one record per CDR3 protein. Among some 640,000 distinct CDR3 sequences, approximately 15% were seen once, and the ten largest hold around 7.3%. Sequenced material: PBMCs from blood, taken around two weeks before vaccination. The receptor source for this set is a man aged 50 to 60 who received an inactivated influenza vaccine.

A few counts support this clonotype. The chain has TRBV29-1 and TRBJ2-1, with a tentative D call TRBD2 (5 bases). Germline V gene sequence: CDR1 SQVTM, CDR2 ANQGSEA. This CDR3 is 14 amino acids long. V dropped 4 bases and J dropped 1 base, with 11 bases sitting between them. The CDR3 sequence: CSVGTSFSYNEQFF. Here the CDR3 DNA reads TGCAGCGTTGGAACTAGTTTTTCCTACAATGAGCAGTTCTTC.

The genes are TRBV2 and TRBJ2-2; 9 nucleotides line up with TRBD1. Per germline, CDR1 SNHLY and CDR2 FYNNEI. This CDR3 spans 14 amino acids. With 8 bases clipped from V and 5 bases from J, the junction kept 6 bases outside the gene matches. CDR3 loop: CASSDRGVTGELFF. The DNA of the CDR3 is TGTGCCAGCTCCGACAGGGGGGTTACCGGGGAGCTGTTTTTT.

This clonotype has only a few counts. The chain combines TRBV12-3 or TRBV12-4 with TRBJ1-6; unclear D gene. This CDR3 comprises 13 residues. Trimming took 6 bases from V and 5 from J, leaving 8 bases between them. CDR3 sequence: CASRRIDNSPLHF. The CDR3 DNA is TGTGCCAGCAGACGGATCGATAATTCACCCCTCCACTTT.

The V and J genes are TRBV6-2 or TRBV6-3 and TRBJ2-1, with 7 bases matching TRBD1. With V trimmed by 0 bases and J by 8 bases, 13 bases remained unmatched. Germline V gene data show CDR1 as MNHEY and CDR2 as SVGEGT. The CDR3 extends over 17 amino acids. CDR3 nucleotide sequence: TGTGCCAGCAGTTACTCTCGCCGACAGGGCATCAGGGATGAGCAGTTCTTC. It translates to CASSYSRRQGIRDEQFF.

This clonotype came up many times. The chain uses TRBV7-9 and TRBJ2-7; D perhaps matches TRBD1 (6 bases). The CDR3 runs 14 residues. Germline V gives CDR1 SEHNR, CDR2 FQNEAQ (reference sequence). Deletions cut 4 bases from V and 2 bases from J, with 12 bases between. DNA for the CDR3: TGTGCCAGCAGCTGGGGGACACTCGCCTACGAGCAGTACTTC. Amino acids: CASSWGTLAYEQYF.

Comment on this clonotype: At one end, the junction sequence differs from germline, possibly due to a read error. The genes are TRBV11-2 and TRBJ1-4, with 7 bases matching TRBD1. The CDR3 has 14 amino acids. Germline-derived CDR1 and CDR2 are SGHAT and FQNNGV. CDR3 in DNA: TGTGCCGGCAGCACGGACAGGCTTAATGAAAAACTGTTTTTT. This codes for CAGSTDRLNEKLFF.

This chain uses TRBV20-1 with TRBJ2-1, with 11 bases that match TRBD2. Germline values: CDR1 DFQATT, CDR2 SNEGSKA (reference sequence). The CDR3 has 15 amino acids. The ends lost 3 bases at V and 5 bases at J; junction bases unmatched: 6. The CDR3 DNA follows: TGCAGTGCTAGTAGCACTAGCGGGAGCCACAATGAGCAGTTCTTC. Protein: CSASSTSGSHNEQFF.

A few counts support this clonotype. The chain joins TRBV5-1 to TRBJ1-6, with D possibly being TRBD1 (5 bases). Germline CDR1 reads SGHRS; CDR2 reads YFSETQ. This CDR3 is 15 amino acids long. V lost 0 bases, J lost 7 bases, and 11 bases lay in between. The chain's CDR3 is CASSLEQGKNSPLHF. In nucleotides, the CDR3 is TGCGCCAGCAGCTTGGAGCAGGGCAAGAATTCACCCCTCCACTTT.

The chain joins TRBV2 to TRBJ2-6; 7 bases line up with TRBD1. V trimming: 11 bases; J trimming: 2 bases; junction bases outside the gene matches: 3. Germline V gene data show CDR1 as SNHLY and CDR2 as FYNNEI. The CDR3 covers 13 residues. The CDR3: CAGTGAGANVLTF. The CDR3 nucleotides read TGTGCCGGTACAGGGGCTGGGGCCAACGTCCTGACTTTC.

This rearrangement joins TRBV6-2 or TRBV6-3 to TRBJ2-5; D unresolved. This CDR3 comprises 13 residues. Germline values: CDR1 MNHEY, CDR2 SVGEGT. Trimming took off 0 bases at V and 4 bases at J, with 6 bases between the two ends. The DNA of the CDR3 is TGTGCCAGCAGTTACTCCTTTATAGAGACCCAGTACTTC. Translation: CASSYSFIETQYF.

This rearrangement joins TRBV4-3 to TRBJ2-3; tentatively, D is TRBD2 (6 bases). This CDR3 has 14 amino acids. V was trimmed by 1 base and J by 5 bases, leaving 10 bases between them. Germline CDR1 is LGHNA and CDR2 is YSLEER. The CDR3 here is CASSQAVTRDTQYF. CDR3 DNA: TGCGCCAGCAGCCAAGCTGTGACTAGAGATACGCAGTATTTT.

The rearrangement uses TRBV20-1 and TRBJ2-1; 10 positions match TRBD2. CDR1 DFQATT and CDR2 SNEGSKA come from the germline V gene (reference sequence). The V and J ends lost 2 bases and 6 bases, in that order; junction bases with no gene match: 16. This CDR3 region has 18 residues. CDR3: CSARFRALAGVGSNEQFF. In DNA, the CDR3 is TGCAGTGCTAGATTCCGGGCCCTAGCGGGAGTAGGGTCCAATGAGCAGTTCTTC.

CDR3 protein: CASSRDRFTEAFF. In nucleotides, the CDR3 is TGTGCCAGCAGTAGAGACAGGTTCACTGAAGCTTTCTTT. The chain employs TRBV2 and TRBJ1-1, with D possibly TRBD1 on 6 matching bases. The CDR3 has 13 amino acids. CDR1 and CDR2 from the germline V gene are SNHLY and FYNNEI. Trimming cost V 5 bases and J 4 bases, with 11 bases left between them.

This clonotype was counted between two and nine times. In nucleotides, the CDR3 is TGTGCCAGCAGGACCACCACCTCCGGGACACAACTAGAGACCCAGTACTTC. This codes for CASRTTTSGTQLETQYF. J is TRBJ2-5 and V is TRBV12-3 or TRBV12-4; tentative D call: TRBD1 (6 bases). This CDR3 is built from 17 residues. V was cut by 6 bases and J by 4 bases, with 24 bases left in between.

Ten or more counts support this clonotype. The CDR3 DNA reads TGTGCCAGCAGTCGTCCGGGACTAGCGGGGGAGGCAGATACGCAGTATTTT. Protein sequence: CASSRPGLAGEADTQYF. V is TRBV6-2 or TRBV6-3 and J is TRBJ2-3, with TRBD2 identical over 14 bases. CDR3 length: 17 amino acids. The germline CDR1 and CDR2 sequences are MNHEY and SVGEGT. V dropped 5 bases and J dropped 4; count of bases not matched to a gene: 8.

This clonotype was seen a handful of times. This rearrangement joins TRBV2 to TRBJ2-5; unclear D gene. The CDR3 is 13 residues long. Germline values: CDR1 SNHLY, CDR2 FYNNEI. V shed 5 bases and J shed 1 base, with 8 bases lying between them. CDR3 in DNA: TGTGCCAGCAGTACACGGGCCCAAGAGACCCAGTACTTC. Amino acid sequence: CASSTRAQETQYF.

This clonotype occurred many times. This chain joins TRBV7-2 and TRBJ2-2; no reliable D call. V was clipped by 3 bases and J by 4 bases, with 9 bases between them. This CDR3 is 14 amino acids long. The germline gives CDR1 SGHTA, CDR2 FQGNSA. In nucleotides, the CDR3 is TGTGCCAGCAGCTTGCTGGGAATCACCGGGGAGCTGTTTTTT. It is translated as CASSLLGITGELFF.

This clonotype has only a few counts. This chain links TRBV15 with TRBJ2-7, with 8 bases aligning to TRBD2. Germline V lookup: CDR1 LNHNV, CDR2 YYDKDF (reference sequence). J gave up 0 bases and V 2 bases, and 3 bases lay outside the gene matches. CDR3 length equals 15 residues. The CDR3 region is CATSRIGTSSYEQYF. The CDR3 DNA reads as TGTGCCACCAGCAGAATTGGGACTAGCTCCTACGAGCAGTACTTC.

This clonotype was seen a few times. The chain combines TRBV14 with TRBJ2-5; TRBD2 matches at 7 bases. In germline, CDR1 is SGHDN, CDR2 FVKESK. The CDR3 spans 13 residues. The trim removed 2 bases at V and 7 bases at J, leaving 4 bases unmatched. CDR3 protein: CASSQTGGWTQYF. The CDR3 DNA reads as TGTGCCAGCAGCCAAACGGGGGGATGGACCCAGTACTTC.

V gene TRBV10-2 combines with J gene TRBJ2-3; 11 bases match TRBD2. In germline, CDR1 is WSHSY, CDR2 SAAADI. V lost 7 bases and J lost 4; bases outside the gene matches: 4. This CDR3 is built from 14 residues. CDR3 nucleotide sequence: TGCGCCAGCACTCCGACTAGCGGGGCAGATACGCAGTATTTT. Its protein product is CASTPTSGADTQYF.

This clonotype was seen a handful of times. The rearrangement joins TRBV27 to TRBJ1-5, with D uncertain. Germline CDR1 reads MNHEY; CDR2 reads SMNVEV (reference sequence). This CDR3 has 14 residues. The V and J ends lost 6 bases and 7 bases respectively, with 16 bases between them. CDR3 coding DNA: TGTGCCAGCAGGCTAGGAGGATTGGGGCAGCCCCAGCATTTT. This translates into CASRLGGLGQPQHF.

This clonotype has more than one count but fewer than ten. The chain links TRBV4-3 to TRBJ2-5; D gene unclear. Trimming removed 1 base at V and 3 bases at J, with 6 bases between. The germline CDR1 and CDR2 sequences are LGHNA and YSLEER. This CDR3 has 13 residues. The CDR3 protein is CASSQGAKETQYF. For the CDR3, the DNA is TGCGCCAGCAGCCAAGGGGCGAAAGAGACCCAGTACTTC.

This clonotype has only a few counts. The CDR3 nucleotides read TGCGCCAGCAGCCAAGTCTGGGGATTCTACAATGAGCAGTTCTTC. Protein sequence: CASSQVWGFYNEQFF. The V and J genes are TRBV4-3 and TRBJ2-1; no definite D call. The CDR3 runs to 15 residues. Germline V gene sequence: CDR1 LGHNA, CDR2 YSLEER. Trimming took off 1 base at V and 3 bases at J, with 10 bases between the two ends.

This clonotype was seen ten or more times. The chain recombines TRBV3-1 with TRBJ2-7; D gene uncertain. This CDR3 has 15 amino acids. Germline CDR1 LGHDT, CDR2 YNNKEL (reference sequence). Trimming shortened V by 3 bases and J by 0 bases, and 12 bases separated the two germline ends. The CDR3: CASSHLARSSYEQYF. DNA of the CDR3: TGTGCCAGCAGCCATTTGGCCCGTAGCTCCTACGAGCAGTACTTC.

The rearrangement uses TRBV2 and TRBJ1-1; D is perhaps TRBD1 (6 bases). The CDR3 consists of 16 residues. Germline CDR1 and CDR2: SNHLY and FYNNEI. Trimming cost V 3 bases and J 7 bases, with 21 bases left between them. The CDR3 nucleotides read TGTGCCAGCAGTGATACTACAGGTGGGGGGCCTGATGAAGCTTTCTTT. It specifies CASSDTTGGGPDEAFF.

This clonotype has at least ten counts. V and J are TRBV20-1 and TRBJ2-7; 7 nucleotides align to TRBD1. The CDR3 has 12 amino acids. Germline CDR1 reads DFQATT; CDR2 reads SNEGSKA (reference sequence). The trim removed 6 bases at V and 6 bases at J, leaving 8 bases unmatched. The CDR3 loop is CSAVRGNAEQYF. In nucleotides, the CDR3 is TGCAGTGCAGTCAGGGGGAATGCCGAGCAGTACTTC.